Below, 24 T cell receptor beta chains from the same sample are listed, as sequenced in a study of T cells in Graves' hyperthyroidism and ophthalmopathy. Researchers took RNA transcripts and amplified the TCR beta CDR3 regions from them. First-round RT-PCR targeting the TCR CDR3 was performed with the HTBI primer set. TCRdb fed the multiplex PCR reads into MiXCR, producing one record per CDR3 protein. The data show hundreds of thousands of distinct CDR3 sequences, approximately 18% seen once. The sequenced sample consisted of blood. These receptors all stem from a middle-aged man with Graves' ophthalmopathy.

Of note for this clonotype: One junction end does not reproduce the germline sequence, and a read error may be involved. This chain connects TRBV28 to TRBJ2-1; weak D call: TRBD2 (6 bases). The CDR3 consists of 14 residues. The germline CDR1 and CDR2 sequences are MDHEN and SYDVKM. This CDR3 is CASSSPGVYSEQFF. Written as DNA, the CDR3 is TGTGCCAGCAGTTCCCCGGGGGTCTACAGTGAGCAGTTCTTC.

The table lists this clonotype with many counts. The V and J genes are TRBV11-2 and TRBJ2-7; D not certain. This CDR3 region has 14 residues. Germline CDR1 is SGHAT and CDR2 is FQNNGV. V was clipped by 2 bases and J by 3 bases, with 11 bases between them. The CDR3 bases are TGTGCCAGCAGCTTATCTATAAGGGACTACGAGCAGTACTTC. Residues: CASSLSIRDYEQYF.

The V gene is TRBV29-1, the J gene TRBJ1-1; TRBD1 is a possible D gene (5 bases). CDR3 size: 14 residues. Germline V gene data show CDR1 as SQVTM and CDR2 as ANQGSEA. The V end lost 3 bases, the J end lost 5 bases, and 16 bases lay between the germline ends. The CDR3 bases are TGCAGCGTTGATAAAGCAGGGCGAGGGACTGAAGCTTTCTTT. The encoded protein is CSVDKAGRGTEAFF. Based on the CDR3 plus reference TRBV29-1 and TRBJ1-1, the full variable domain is SAVISQKPSRDICQRGTSLTIQCQVDSQVTMMFWYRQQPGQSLTLIATANQGSEATYESGFVIDKFPISRPNLTFSTLTVSNMSPEDSSIYLCSVDKAGRGTEAFFGQGTRLTVV.

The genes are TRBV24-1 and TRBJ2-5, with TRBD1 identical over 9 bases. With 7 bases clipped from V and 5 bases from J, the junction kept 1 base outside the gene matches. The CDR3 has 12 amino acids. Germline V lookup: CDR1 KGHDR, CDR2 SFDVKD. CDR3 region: CATRGTGETQYF. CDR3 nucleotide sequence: TGTGCCACCAGGGGGACAGGGGAGACCCAGTACTTC.

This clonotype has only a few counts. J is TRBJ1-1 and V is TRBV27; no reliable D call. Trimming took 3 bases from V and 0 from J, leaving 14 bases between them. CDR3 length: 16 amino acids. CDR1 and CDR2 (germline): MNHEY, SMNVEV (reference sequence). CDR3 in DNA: TGTGCCAGCAGTTTTGCACAAGTCAATATGAACACTGAAGCTTTCTTT. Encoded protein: CASSFAQVNMNTEAFF.

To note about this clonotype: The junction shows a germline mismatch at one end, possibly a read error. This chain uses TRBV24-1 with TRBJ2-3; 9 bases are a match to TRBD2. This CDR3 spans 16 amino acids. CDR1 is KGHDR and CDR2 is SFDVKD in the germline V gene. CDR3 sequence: CATSPRGGRATDTRYF. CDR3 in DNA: TGTGCCACCAGCCCCCGAGGCGGGAGGGCGACAGATACGCGGTATTTT.

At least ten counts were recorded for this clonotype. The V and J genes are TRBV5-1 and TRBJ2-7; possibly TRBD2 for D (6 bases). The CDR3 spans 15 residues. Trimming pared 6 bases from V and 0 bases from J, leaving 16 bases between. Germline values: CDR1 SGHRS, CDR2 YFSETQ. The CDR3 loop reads CASKQGGDSSYEQYF. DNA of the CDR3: TGCGCCAGCAAGCAAGGAGGGGATAGCTCCTACGAGCAGTACTTC.

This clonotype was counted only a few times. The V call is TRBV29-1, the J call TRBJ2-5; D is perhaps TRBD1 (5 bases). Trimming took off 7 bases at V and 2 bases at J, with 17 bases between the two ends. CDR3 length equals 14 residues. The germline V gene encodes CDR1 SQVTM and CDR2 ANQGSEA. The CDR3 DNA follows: TGCAGCGCGAGAGAAGGGCCAGGGCAAGAGACCCAGTACTTC. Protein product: CSAREGPGQETQYF.

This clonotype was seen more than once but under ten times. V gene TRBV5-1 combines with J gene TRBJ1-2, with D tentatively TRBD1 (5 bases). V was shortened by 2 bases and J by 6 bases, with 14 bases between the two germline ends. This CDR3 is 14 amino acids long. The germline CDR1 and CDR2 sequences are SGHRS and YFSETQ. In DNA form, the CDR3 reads TGCGCCAGCAGCTTTGGACACGCCACGGATGGCTACACCTTC. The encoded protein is CASSFGHATDGYTF.

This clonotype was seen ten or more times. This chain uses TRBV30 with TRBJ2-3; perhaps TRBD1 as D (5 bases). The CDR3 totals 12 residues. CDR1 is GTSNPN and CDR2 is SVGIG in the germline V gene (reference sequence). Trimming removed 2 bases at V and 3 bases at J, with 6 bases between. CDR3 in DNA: TGTGCCTGGAGTAGGGGAACAGATACGCAGTATTTT. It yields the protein CAWSRGTDTQYF.

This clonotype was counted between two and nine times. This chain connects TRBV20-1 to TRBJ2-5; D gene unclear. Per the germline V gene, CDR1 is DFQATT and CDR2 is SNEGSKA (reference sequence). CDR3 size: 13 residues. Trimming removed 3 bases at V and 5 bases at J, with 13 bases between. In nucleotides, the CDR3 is TGCAGTGCTAGTACGCTCTATCGGGAGACCCAGTACTTC. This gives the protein CSASTLYRETQYF.

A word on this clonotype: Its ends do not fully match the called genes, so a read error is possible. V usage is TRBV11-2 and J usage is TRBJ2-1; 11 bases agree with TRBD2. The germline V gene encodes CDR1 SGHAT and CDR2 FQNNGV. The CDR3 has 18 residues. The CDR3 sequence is CASSQFFLAGGQYNEQFF. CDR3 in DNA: TGCGCCAGCAGCCAATTCTTTCTAGCGGGAGGCCAGTACAATGAGCAGTTCTTC. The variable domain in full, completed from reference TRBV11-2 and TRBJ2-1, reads EAGVAQSPRYKIIEKRQSVAFWCNPISGHATLYWYQQILGQGPKLLIQFQNNGVVDDSQLPKDRFSAERLKGVDSTLKIQPAKLEDSAVYLCASSQFFLAGGQYNEQFFGPGTRLTVL.

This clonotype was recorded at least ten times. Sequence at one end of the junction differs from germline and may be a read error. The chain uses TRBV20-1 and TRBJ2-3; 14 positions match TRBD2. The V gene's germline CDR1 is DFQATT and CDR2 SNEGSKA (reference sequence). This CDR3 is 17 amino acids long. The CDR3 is CSAGDSGTSGGRDTQYF. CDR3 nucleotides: TGCAGTGCTGGAGATTCCGGGACTAGCGGGGGAAGGGATACGCAGTATTTT.

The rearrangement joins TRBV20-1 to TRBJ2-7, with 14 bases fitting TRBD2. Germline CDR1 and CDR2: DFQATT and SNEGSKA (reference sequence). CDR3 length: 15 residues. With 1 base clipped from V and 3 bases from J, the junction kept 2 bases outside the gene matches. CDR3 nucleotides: TGCAGTGCTAGAGGGGGACTAGCGGGAGTCTACGAGCAGTACTTC. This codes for CSARGGLAGVYEQYF.

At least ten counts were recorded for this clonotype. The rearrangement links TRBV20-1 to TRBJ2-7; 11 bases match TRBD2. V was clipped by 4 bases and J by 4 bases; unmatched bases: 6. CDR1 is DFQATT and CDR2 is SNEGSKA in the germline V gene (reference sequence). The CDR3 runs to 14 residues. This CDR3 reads CSATLLAGAYEQYF. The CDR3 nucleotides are TGCAGTGCTACGCTACTAGCGGGAGCTTACGAGCAGTACTTC.

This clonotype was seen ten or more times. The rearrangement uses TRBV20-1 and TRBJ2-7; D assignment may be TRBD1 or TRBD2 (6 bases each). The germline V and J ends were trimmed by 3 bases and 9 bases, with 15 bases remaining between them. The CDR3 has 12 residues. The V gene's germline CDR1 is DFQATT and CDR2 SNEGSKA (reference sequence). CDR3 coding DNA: TGCAGTGCTAGGGGCAGGGGAGGAGGGCAGTACTTC. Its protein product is CSARGRGGGQYF.

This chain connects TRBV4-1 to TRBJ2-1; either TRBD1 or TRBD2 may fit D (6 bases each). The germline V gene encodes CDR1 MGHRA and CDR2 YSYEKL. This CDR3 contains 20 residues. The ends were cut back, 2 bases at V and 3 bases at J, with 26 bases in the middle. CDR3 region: CASSQFFSPYREASYNEQFF. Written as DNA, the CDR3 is TGCGCCAGCAGCCAATTCTTCTCCCCCTACAGGGAGGCAAGCTACAATGAGCAGTTCTTC.

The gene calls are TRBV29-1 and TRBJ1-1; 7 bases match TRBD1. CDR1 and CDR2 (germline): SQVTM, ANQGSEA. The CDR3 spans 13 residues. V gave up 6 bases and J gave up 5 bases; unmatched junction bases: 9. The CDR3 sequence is CSVNRGSGTEAFF. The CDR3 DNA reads TGCAGCGTAAACAGGGGTAGCGGGACTGAAGCTTTCTTT.

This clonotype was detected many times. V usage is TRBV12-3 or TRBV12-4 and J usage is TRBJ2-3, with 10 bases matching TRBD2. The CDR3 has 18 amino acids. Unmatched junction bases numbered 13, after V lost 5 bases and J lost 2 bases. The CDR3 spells CASSKLAGLLGSTDTQYF. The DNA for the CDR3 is TGTGCCAGCAGTAAACTAGCGGGACTATTAGGGTCCACAGATACGCAGTATTTT.

CDR3 in amino acids: CAISVLAGGTDTQYF. The CDR3 DNA follows: TGTGCCATCAGTGTACTAGCGGGAGGCACAGATACGCAGTATTTT. V and J are TRBV10-3 and TRBJ2-3; 11 bases agree with TRBD2. The ends lost 4 bases at V and 1 base at J; junction bases unmatched: 1. CDR3 length: 15 amino acids. The germline V gene encodes CDR1 ENHRY and CDR2 SYGVKD.

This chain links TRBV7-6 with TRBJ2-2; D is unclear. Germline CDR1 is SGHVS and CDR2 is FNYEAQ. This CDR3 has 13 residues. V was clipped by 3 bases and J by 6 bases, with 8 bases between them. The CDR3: CASSFGTPGELFF. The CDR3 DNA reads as TGTGCCAGCAGCTTCGGTACCCCCGGGGAGCTGTTTTTT.

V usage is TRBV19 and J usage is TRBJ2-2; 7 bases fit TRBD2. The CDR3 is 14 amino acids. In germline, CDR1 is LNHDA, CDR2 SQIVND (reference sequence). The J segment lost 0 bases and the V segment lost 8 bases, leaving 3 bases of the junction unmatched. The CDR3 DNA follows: TGTGCCAGTGGAGCGGGGCCGAACACCGGGGAGCTGTTTTTT. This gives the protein CASGAGPNTGELFF.

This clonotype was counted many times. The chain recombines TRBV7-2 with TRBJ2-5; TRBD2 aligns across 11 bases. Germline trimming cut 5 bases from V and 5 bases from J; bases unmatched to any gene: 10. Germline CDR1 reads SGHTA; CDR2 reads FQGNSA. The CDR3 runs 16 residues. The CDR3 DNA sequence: TGTGCCAGCAGCCGGGGGACTAGCGGAGGGGTGGAGACCCAGTACTTC. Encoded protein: CASSRGTSGGVETQYF.

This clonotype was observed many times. The CDR3 region is CASSGRSYNEQFF. The CDR3 DNA sequence: TGTGCCAGCAGTGGGAGGTCTTACAATGAGCAGTTCTTC. The J gene is TRBJ2-1, the V gene TRBV2; weak D call: TRBD2 (5 bases). CDR3 length: 13 amino acids. V shed 4 bases and J shed 4 bases, with 8 bases lying between them. The germline V gene has CDR1 SNHLY and CDR2 FYNNEI.